The clone carrying this TCR beta chain was counted at least ten times. The antigen remains undetermined. The CDR3 spans 14 residues. V shed 7 bases and J shed 5 bases, with 17 bases lying between them. The germline V gene encodes CDR1 SGHVS and CDR2 FQNEAQ. MiXCR, run by TCRdb on the reads, gives a single entry per CDR3 protein. Of about 740,000 distinct CDR3 sequences listed, 35% to 45% are singletons. These data come from a study of T cell repertoires in cytomegalovirus infection. About the study: In public TCR beta signatures, there were indications of both CMV infection and matching HLA type.

Overall study findings and caveats: It was HLA-C-restricted CMV-specific TCR beta clonotypes that dominated the response ex vivo. Identification of carriers of CMV plus the relevant HLA was achieved through cumulative public TCR beta family frequency.

This TCR derives from a human donor in good health (CMV status not recorded). Some clones in this sample may be carry-over from other donors' samples. This chain links TRBV7-8 with TRBJ2-5; the D gene is possibly TRBD2 (6 bases). Sample: PBMCs. The CDR3 protein is CASKGGRLRETQYF. The CDR3, as DNA: TGTGCCAGCAAGGGTGGGAGGCTTCGGGAGACCCAGTACTTC.